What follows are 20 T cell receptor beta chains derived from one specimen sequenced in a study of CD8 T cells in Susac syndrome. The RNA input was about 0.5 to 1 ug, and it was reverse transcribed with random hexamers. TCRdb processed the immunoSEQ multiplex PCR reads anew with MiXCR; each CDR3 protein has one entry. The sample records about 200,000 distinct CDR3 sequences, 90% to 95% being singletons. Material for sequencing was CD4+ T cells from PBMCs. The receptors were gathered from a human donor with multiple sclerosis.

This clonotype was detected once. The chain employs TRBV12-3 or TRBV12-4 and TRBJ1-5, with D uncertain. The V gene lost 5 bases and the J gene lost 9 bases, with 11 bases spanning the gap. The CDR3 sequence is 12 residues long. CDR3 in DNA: TGTGCCAGCAGTGTAACCGGTTGGCCCCAGCATTTT. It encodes CASSVTGWPQHF.

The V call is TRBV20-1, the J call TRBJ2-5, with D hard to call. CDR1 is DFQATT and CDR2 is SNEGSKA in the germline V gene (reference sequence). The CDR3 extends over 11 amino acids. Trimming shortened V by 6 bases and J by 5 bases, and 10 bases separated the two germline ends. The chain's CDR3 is CSAPLIETQYF. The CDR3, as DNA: TGCAGTGCCCCCCTGATTGAGACCCAGTACTTC.

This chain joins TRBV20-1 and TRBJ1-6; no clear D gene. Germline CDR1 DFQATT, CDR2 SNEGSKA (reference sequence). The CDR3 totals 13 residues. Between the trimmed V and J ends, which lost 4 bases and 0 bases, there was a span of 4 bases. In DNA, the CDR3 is TGCAGTGCTAAGAGCTCCTATAATTCACCCCTCCACTTT. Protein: CSAKSSYNSPLHF.

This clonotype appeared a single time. The DNA of the CDR3 is TGTGCCAGCAGTAAAACTTGGGGCTACCAAGAAGCCCAGTACTTC. Residues: CASSKTWGYQEAQYF. The chain recombines TRBV25-1 with TRBJ2-5, with D possibly matching TRBD1 (5 bases). The V gene lost 5 bases and the J gene lost 9 bases, with 22 bases spanning the gap. The CDR3 consists of 15 residues. Germline CDR1 MGHDK, CDR2 SYGVNS.

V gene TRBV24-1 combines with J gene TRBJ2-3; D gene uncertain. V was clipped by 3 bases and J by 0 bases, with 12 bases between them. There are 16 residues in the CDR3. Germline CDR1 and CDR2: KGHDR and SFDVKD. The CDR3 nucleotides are TGTGCCACCAGTGATCCCAAAGACGTCAGCACAGATACGCAGTATTTT. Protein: CATSDPKDVSTDTQYF.

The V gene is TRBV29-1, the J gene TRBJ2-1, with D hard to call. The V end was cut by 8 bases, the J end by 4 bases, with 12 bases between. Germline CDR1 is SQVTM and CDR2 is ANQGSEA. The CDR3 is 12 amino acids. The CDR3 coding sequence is TGCAGCTCCGGCGGCGTATACAATGAGCAGTTCTTC. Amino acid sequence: CSSGGVYNEQFF.

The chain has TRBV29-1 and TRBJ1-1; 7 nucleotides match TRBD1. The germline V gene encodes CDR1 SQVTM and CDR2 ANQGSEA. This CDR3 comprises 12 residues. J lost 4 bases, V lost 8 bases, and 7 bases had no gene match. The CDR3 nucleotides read TGCAGCTTCCGGGACAGACTCACTGAAGCTTTCTTT. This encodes CSFRDRLTEAFF.

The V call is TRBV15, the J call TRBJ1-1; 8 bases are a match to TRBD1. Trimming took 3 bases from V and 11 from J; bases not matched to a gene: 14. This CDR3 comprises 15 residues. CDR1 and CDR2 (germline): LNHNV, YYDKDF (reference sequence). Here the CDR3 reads CATSRPSGTGARAFF. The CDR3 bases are TGTGCCACCAGCAGGCCTTCCGGGACAGGCGCCAGGGCTTTCTTT.

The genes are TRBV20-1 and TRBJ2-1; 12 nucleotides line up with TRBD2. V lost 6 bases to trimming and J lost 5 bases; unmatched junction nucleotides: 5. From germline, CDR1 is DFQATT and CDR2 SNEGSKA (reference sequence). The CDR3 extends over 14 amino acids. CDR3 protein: CSADTSGRHNEQFF. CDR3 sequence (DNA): TGCAGTGCCGACACTAGCGGGAGGCACAATGAGCAGTTCTTC.

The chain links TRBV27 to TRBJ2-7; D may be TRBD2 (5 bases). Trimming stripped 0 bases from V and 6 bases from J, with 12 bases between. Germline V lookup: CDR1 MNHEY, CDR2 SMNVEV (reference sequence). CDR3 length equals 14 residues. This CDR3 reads CASSLSRASLEQYF. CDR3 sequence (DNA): TGTGCCAGCAGTTTATCGCGGGCCTCCCTCGAGCAGTACTTC.

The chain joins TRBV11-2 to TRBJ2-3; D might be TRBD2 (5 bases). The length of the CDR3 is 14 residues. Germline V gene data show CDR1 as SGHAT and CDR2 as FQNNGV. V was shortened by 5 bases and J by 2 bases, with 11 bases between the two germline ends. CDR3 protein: CASSPDYITDTQYF. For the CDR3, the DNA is TGTGCCAGCAGCCCCGACTACATCACAGATACGCAGTATTTT.

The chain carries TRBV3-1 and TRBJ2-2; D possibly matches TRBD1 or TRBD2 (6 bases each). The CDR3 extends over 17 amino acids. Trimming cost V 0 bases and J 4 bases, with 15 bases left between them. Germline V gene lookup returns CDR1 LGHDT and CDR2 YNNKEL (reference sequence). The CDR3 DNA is TGTGCCAGCAGCCAAGATTGGAGGGGGGCCGGCACCGGGGAGCTGTTTTTT. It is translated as CASSQDWRGAGTGELFF.

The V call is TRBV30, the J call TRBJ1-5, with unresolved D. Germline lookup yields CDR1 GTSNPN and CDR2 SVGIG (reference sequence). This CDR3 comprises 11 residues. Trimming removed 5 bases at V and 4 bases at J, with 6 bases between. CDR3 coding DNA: TGTGCCTGGGGATTTAATCAGCCCCAGCATTTT. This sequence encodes CAWGFNQPQHF.

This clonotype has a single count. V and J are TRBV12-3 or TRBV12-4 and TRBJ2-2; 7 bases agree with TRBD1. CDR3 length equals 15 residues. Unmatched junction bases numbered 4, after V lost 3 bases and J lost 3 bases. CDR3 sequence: CASSLGQGDTGELFF. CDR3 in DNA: TGTGCCAGCAGTTTGGGGCAGGGGGACACCGGGGAGCTGTTTTTT.

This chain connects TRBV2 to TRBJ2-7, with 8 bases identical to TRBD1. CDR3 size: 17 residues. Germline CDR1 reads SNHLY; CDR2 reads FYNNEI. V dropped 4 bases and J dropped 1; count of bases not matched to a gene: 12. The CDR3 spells CASSVVSLGTGSYEQYF. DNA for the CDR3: TGTGCCAGCAGTGTAGTGAGTTTAGGGACAGGTTCCTACGAGCAGTACTTC.

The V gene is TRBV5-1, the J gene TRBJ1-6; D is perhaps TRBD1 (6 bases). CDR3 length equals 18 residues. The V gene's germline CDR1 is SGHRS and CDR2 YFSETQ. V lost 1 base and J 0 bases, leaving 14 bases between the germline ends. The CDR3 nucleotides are TGCGCCAGCAGCTTGCAAAGGACAGCAAGCTCCTATAATTCACCCCTCCACTTT. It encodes CASSLQRTASSYNSPLHF.

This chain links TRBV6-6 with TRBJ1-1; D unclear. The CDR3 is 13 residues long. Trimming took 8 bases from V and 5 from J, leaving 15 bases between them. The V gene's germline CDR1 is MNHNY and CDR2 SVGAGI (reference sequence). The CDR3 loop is CASGRPLRTEAFF. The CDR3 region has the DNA TGTGCCAGCGGCAGGCCCCTGAGGACTGAAGCTTTCTTT.

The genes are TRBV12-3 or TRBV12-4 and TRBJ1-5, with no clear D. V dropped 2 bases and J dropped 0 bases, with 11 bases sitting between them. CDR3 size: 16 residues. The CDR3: CASSLNSAGSNQPQHF. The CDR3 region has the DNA TGTGCCAGCAGTTTAAACTCGGCGGGTAGCAATCAGCCCCAGCATTTT.

The CDR3 DNA reads as TGTGCCAGCAGCTTAGCGCAGGGCGCTTGGGCCTACGAGCAGTACTTC. It specifies CASSLAQGAWAYEQYF. This chain uses TRBV7-9 with TRBJ2-7; tentatively, D is TRBD1 (5 bases). Germline CDR1 is SEHNR and CDR2 is FQNEAQ (reference sequence). V lost 0 bases, J lost 2 bases, and 14 bases lay in between. CDR3 length equals 16 residues.

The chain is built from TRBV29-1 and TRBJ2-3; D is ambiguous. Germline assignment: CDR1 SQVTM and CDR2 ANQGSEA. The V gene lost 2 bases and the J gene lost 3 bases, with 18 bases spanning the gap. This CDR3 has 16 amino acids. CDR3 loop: CSVELSVGSWTDTQYF. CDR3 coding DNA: TGCAGCGTTGAACTATCGGTCGGGTCATGGACAGATACGCAGTATTTT.